This T cell receptor (beta chain) was sequenced for a study of CD8+ T cells in alopecia areata. Germline V gene data show CDR1 as GTSNPN and CDR2 as SVGIG (reference sequence). CDR3 length: 11 amino acids. Trimming removed 5 bases from V and 4 bases from J, with 8 bases in between. Extracted from the samples, RNA was reverse transcribed into cDNA to serve as the sequencing template. Profiled with immunoSEQ multiplex PCR; TCRdb holds only in-frame clones, not every one. The sample records about 270,000 clones, 50% to 75% being singletons. Documented treatment: oral pan-JAK inhibitor, 5-10 mg twice daily.

This specimen was CD4+ T cells sorted from blood, taken around week 54, from a patient treated with tofacitinib. This chain uses TRBV30 with TRBJ2-5; D perhaps matches TRBD1 (5 bases). The sequence came from a human donor with alopecia areata. CDR3 in DNA: TGTGCCTGGGGGGCATTAGAGACCCAGTACTTC. Its translation is CAWGALETQYF.